A single sample gave rise to the 22 T cell receptor beta chains below, sequenced in a study of shared clonotypes between healthy human individuals (dated by TCRdb to about 2020). Libraries came from the immunoSEQ multiplex PCR assay. Sourced from immuneACCESS, this table was stored by TCRdb with only in-frame sequences that have V and J called. A share of the clones is absent; for the studies checked, an unresolved V gene accounts for under half, and the remainder has no known explanation. The sample contains about 1 million clones, approximately 80% of them found a single time. Of the sample, under 0.6% is held by the ten largest clones. Source material: memory CD4+ T cells from PBMCs. The sample's cell subset or site label, in plain terms: CD45RA-negative fraction. All receptors come from a man aged 18 to 30 in good health. Some clones in this sample may be carry-over from other donors' samples.

The rearrangement links TRBV5-6 to TRBJ2-5, with 11 bases lining up with TRBD1. V gave up 4 bases and J gave up 5 bases; unmatched junction bases: 7. This CDR3 has 15 residues. Germline V gene data show CDR1 as SGHDT and CDR2 as YYEEEE. CDR3 in DNA: TGTGCCAGCAGCAGCGGACAGGGGGCAAGCGAGACCCAGTACTTC. Encoded protein: CASSSGQGASETQYF. Based on the CDR3 plus reference TRBV5-6 and TRBJ2-5, the full variable domain is DAGVTQSPTHLIKTRGQQVTLRCSPKSGHDTVSWYQQALGQGPQFIFQYYEEEERQRGNFPDRFSGHQFPNYSSELNVNALLLGDSALYLCASSSGQGASETQYFGPGTRLLVL.

The V and J genes are TRBV4-1 and TRBJ2-1, with 11 bases fitting TRBD2. The CDR3 totals 17 residues. Germline V gene lookup returns CDR1 MGHRA and CDR2 YSYEKL. The J segment lost 5 bases and the V segment lost 6 bases, leaving 12 bases of the junction unmatched. The CDR3: CASRPTHLAGGNNEQFF. The CDR3 DNA follows: TGCGCCAGCAGACCTACCCACCTAGCGGGGGGAAACAATGAGCAGTTCTTC.

The V gene is TRBV6-5, the J gene TRBJ2-3; D is possibly TRBD1 (5 bases). Germline CDR1 reads MNHEY; CDR2 reads SVGAGI. The CDR3 has 12 amino acids. V was trimmed by 6 bases and J by 8 bases, leaving 12 bases between them. The CDR3 loop reads CASSPLQGTQYF. The CDR3 nucleotides read TGTGCCAGCAGCCCCCTCCAGGGTACGCAGTATTTT.

The V call is TRBV11-2, the J call TRBJ1-1, with TRBD1 as a possible D gene (6 bases). Germline-derived CDR1 and CDR2 are SGHAT and FQNNGV. The CDR3 sequence is 16 residues long. Deletions cut 2 bases from V and 3 bases from J, with 16 bases between. The CDR3 region is CASSLMAPKGDTEAFF. The CDR3 DNA reads as TGTGCCAGCAGCTTAATGGCACCGAAGGGGGACACTGAAGCTTTCTTT.

The chain is built from TRBV5-1 and TRBJ2-7, with a possible D match to TRBD2 (5 bases). The germline V gene encodes CDR1 SGHRS and CDR2 YFSETQ. V lost 4 bases and J 2 bases, leaving 16 bases between the germline ends. The CDR3 sequence is 15 residues long. The CDR3 DNA reads TGCGCCAGCAGCACGGGGATAGCCGAAGCCTACGAGCAGTACTTC. Translation: CASSTGIAEAYEQYF.

The V gene is TRBV19, the J gene TRBJ2-5, with a weak D call TRBD1 (6 bases). This CDR3 has 14 amino acids. Deletions cut 5 bases from V and 5 bases from J, with 15 bases between. CDR1 is LNHDA, CDR2 SQIVND, per germline (reference sequence). CDR3 loop: CASSPGHPGETQYF. DNA of the CDR3: TGTGCCAGTAGTCCGGGACACCCTGGGGAGACCCAGTACTTC.

As for this clone: The sample has other DNA sequences that encode this CDR3 too. The rearrangement joins TRBV28 to TRBJ1-2, with D tentatively TRBD1 (6 bases). The CDR3 covers 12 residues. Between the trimmed V and J ends, which lost 3 bases and 8 bases, there was a span of 10 bases. Germline V gene lookup returns CDR1 MDHEN and CDR2 SYDVKM. The CDR3 here is CASSLDSRGYTF. The CDR3 DNA follows: TGTGCCAGCAGTTTGGACAGCCGGGGCTACACCTTC.

The chain uses TRBV6-5 and TRBJ1-2; D might be TRBD1 (6 bases). Germline V gene sequence: CDR1 MNHEY, CDR2 SVGAGI. The CDR3 loop spans 15 amino acids. V shed 4 bases and J shed 3 bases, with 15 bases lying between them. The CDR3 coding sequence is TGTGCCAGCAGTTCCCCCCGGGGGGCGGACTATGGCTACACCTTC. It translates to CASSSPRGADYGYTF.

This clone was counted between two and nine times. The chain employs TRBV6-1 and TRBJ1-2, with D possibly matching TRBD1 (6 bases). This CDR3 has 11 residues. Germline values: CDR1 MNHNS, CDR2 SASEGT. V was shortened by 7 bases and J by 8 bases, with 11 bases between the two germline ends. In DNA form, the CDR3 reads TGTGCCAGCATGTGGACAGTCGGCTACACCTTC. This codes for CASMWTVGYTF.

This clone was detected only once. The chain employs TRBV7-6 and TRBJ2-1, with D perhaps matching TRBD1 (6 bases). V was cut by 2 bases and J by 10 bases, with 9 bases left in between. The CDR3 is 12 residues long. Germline V gives CDR1 SGHVS, CDR2 FNYEAQ. Here the CDR3 reads CASSLTTGEQFF. CDR3 bases: TGTGCCAGCAGCTTAACGACAGGAGAGCAGTTCTTC.

The chain carries TRBV28 and TRBJ1-2; D is unresolved. With 1 base removed from V and 1 base from J, the gap between germline ends came to 13 bases. Germline V lookup: CDR1 MDHEN, CDR2 SYDVKM. This CDR3 contains 16 residues. As DNA, the CDR3 is TGTGCCAGCAGTTTATTCGGGATGGTACTTAACTATGGCTACACCTTC. This codes for CASSLFGMVLNYGYTF.

V gene TRBV6-6 combines with J gene TRBJ1-2; perhaps TRBD1 as D (5 bases). Germline values: CDR1 MNHNY, CDR2 SVGAGI (reference sequence). This CDR3 has 16 residues. Trimming stripped 0 bases from V and 0 bases from J, with 11 bases between. The DNA for the CDR3 is TGTGCCAGCAGTTACTCAAGGGGCCTTACTAACTATGGCTACACCTTC. Amino acid sequence: CASSYSRGLTNYGYTF.

This clone was found once. The CDR3 here is CASSQGLAGARGKNIQYF. Written as DNA, the CDR3 is TGTGCCAGCAGCCAAGGACTAGCGGGGGCTCGGGGCAAAAACATTCAGTACTTC. This rearrangement joins TRBV4-2 to TRBJ2-4, with 12 bases fitting TRBD2. With 1 base clipped from V and 3 bases from J, the junction kept 7 bases outside the gene matches. Germline CDR1 reads LGHNA; CDR2 reads YNFKEQ. This CDR3 has 18 residues.

This clone has a handful of counts. This rearrangement joins TRBV28 to TRBJ2-7; no reliable D call. V was shortened by 8 bases and J by 2 bases, with 13 bases between the two germline ends. Germline V gives CDR1 MDHEN, CDR2 SYDVKM. CDR3 length: 13 amino acids. CDR3 DNA sequence: TGTGCCAGCGTTCCTTCGGCGACCTACGAGCAGTACTTC. This sequence encodes CASVPSATYEQYF.

In nucleotides, the CDR3 is TGTGCCAGCAGTTTATCCGGGGCAGGAGAAAGACGACAGTACTTC. Encoded protein: CASSLSGAGERRQYF. The chain carries TRBV27 and TRBJ2-7, with D perhaps given as TRBD1 or TRBD2 (5 bases each). V lost 0 bases, J lost 10 bases, and 19 bases lay in between. Germline CDR1 and CDR2: MNHEY and SMNVEV (reference sequence). CDR3 size: 15 residues.

The rearrangement joins TRBV2 to TRBJ1-1; D remains unclear. V lost 6 bases, J lost 5 bases, and 7 bases lay in between. There are 11 residues in the CDR3. Germline V gives CDR1 SNHLY, CDR2 FYNNEI. The CDR3 here is CASRRETEAFF. As DNA, the CDR3 is TGTGCCAGCAGGAGAGAGACTGAAGCTTTCTTT.

The sample holds a few counts of this clone. The CDR3 sequence: CASSRTGELFF. CDR3 DNA: TGTGCCAGCAGCCGGACCGGGGAGCTGTTTTTT. The chain recombines TRBV7-3 with TRBJ2-2; no definite D call. This CDR3 region has 11 residues. The germline V gene encodes CDR1 SGHTA and CDR2 FQGTGA. The V and J ends lost 5 bases and 5 bases respectively, with 3 bases between them.

A note on this clone: Different DNA sequences within this sample yield the same CDR3. The CDR3 DNA is TGTGCCAGCAGCTCGCGGGGGGGCTCGAACACCGGGGAGCTGTTTTTT. Protein: CASSSRGGSNTGELFF. This chain links TRBV7-3 with TRBJ2-2; 9 bases agree with TRBD2. Germline trimming cut 4 bases from V and 0 bases from J; bases unmatched to any gene: 3. Germline CDR1 is SGHTA and CDR2 is FQGTGA. The CDR3 is made up of 16 amino acids. Full variable domain (missing parts from reference TRBV7-3 and TRBJ2-2): GAGVSQTPSNKVTEKGKYVELRCDPISGHTALYWYRQSLGQGPEFLIYFQGTGAADDSGLPNDRFFAVRPEGSVSTLKIQRTERGDSAVYLCASSSRGGSNTGELFFGEGSRLTVL.

About this clone itself: A read error is likely here: a far larger clone is one base away. The chain recombines TRBV4-2 with TRBJ2-6; unclear D gene. With 0 bases removed from V and 0 bases from J, the gap between germline ends came to 3 bases. This CDR3 comprises 15 residues. Per the germline V gene, CDR1 is LGHNA and CDR2 is YNFKEQ. In DNA form, the CDR3 reads TGTGCCAGCAGCCAAGACGGCTCTGGGGCCAACGTCCTGACTTTC. It codes for CASSQDGSGANVLTF.

The V call is TRBV5-5, the J call TRBJ2-3; 9 positions agree with TRBD1. The CDR3 runs 17 residues. CDR1 is SGHKS, CDR2 YYEKEE, per germline (reference sequence). Trimming took 4 bases from V and 3 from J; bases not matched to a gene: 12. The CDR3, as DNA: TGTGCCAGCAGCCAAGAGAGGACAGGGGAAAGGACAGATACGCAGTATTTT. Encoded protein: CASSQERTGERTDTQYF.

The chain is built from TRBV28 and TRBJ1-2; 9 bases map to TRBD1. The CDR3 contains 17 residues. Germline trimming cut 2 bases from V and 6 bases from J; bases unmatched to any gene: 13. The germline V gene encodes CDR1 MDHEN and CDR2 SYDVKM. The CDR3 reads CASSLPGQGLHLHGYTF. The CDR3, as DNA: TGTGCCAGCAGTTTACCGGGACAGGGCCTACACTTACATGGCTACACCTTC.

The J gene is TRBJ1-4, the V gene TRBV11-3; D is unclear. Germline values: CDR1 SGHNT, CDR2 YENEEA. CDR3 length: 10 residues. Trimming left V 5 bases short and J 8 bases short, with 3 bases between. In nucleotides, the CDR3 is TGTGCCAGCAGCCACGAAAAACTGTTTTTT. This codes for CASSHEKLFF.